The 25 T cell receptor beta chains below all came from one sample that was sequenced in a study of cytomegalovirus exposure and HLA in healthy donors. PCR amplification relied on 60 Vbeta primers (plus 13 Jbeta primers). Repertoires were generated with immunoSEQ multiplex PCR, while TCRdb's copy carries only in-frame clones and drops some. The sample contains about 120,000 clones, 75% to 85% of which appear only once. Sequencing was performed on PBMCs. The receptor source for this set is a female donor in good health and CMV-seropositive.

The chain recombines TRBV2 with TRBJ2-7; TRBD2 aligns across 8 bases. Germline V gene lookup returns CDR1 SNHLY and CDR2 FYNNEI. The CDR3 covers 14 residues. V shed 7 bases and J 3 bases; nucleotides not matched to a gene: 8. The CDR3 nucleotides read TGTGCCAGCATGGGGGGACTAGGGAACTACGAGCAGTACTTC. Amino acids: CASMGGLGNYEQYF.

V and J are TRBV29-1 and TRBJ1-5; 7 bases map to TRBD1. This CDR3 spans 15 amino acids. V shed 4 bases, J shed 4 bases, and the junction held 10 bases outside the gene matches. Germline V lookup: CDR1 SQVTM, CDR2 ANQGSEA. The CDR3 DNA reads TGCAGCGTTGTGTCCGGAGACAGGGAGAATCAGCCCCAGCATTTT. Translated: CSVVSGDRENQPQHF. The full variable domain, with the rest looked up from reference TRBV29-1 and TRBJ1-5, is SAVISQKPSRDICQRGTSLTIQCQVDSQVTMMFWYRQQPGQSLTLIATANQGSEATYESGFVIDKFPISRPNLTFSTLTVSNMSPEDSSIYLCSVVSGDRENQPQHFGDGTRLSIL.

This clone was observed a single time. CDR3 DNA: TGTGCCACCAACAGGGAAGGCGGAAACACCATATATTTT. This gives the protein CATNREGGNTIYF. The chain joins TRBV10-3 to TRBJ1-3; weak D call: TRBD1 (6 bases). Deletions cut 10 bases from V and 4 bases from J, with 14 bases between. The CDR3 spans 13 residues. Looked up from germline, CDR1 is ENHRY and CDR2 is SYGVKD.

The chain uses TRBV7-2 and TRBJ1-4; 7 nucleotides match TRBD1. The V segment lost 2 bases and the J segment 3 bases; nucleotides outside the gene matches: 3. The CDR3 is 15 amino acids. Germline V gene sequence: CDR1 SGHTA, CDR2 FQGNSA. The CDR3: CASSLLGQPNEKLFF. The CDR3, as DNA: TGTGCCAGCAGCTTACTGGGACAGCCTAATGAAAAACTGTTTTTT. Using reference TRBV7-2 and TRBJ1-4 for the parts outside the CDR3, the full variable domain is GAGVSQSPSNKVTEKGKDVELRCDPISGHTALYWYRQSLGQGLEFLIYFQGNSAPDKSGLPSDRFSAERTGGSVSTLTIQRTQQEDSAVYLCASSLLGQPNEKLFFGSGTQLSVL.

This chain uses TRBV10-3 with TRBJ2-7, with no clear D. Germline values: CDR1 ENHRY, CDR2 SYGVKD. Trimming removed 3 bases from V and 3 bases from J, with 15 bases in between. The CDR3 loop spans 15 amino acids. The CDR3 loop reads CAISDTAPRSYEQYF. CDR3 in DNA: TGTGCCATCAGTGACACCGCCCCGAGGAGCTACGAGCAGTACTTC.

This CDR3 reads CATTRQGIGNEQFF. CDR3 sequence (DNA): TGTGCCACAACACGACAGGGGATAGGCAATGAGCAGTTCTTC. The V call is TRBV6-5, the J call TRBJ2-1, with 8 nucleotides matching TRBD1. J gave up 6 bases and V 10 bases, and 11 bases lay outside the gene matches. The germline CDR1 and CDR2 sequences are MNHEY and SVGAGI. The CDR3 covers 14 residues.

This sequence joins TRBV9 and TRBJ2-3; tentatively, D is TRBD2 (6 bases). V was clipped by 2 bases and J by 1 base, with 8 bases between them. The V gene's germline CDR1 is SGDLS and CDR2 YYNGEE. The CDR3 totals 14 residues. The CDR3 loop is CASSVGGRTDTQYF. As DNA, the CDR3 is TGTGCCAGCAGCGTCGGGGGTCGCACAGATACGCAGTATTTT.

The genes are TRBV30 and TRBJ2-1; TRBD1 matches 8 bases. Looked up from germline, CDR1 is GTSNPN and CDR2 is SVGIG (reference sequence). This CDR3 is built from 13 residues. J was trimmed by 7 bases and V by 7 bases; bases with no gene match: 9. The chain's CDR3 is CASSRGRGNEQFF. The CDR3, as DNA: TGTGCCTCATCCAGGGGGCGAGGGAATGAGCAGTTCTTC. The full variable domain, rest sourced from reference TRBV30 and TRBJ2-1, is SQTIHQWPATLVQPVGSPLSLECTVEGTSNPNLYWYRQAAGRGLQLLFYSVGIGQISSEVPQNLSASRPQDRQFILSSKKLLLSDSGFYLCASSRGRGNEQFFGPGTRLTVL.

This chain links TRBV5-1 with TRBJ2-3; no clear D. The CDR3 covers 13 residues. V gave up 0 bases and J gave up 6 bases, with 8 bases separating them. Germline values: CDR1 SGHRS, CDR2 YFSETQ. CDR3 DNA sequence: TGCGCCAGCAGCTTGGAGTCTCGGGATACGCAGTATTTT. Translation: CASSLESRDTQYF.

This clone was counted between two and nine times. The CDR3 bases are TGCAGCGTTGCCCCTAGCGGGGGGGTTCCAGATACGCAGTATTTT. The encoded protein is CSVAPSGGVPDTQYF. The chain links TRBV29-1 to TRBJ2-3; 12 nucleotides align to TRBD2. The V gene's germline CDR1 is SQVTM and CDR2 ANQGSEA. V was pared by 4 bases and J by 4 bases, with 6 bases of the junction left unmatched. This CDR3 spans 15 amino acids.

V usage is TRBV4-1 and J usage is TRBJ2-1; D perhaps matches TRBD2 (5 bases). Germline CDR1 is MGHRA and CDR2 is YSYEKL. CDR3 length: 17 amino acids. Deletions cut 2 bases from V and 0 bases from J, with 14 bases between. CDR3 sequence reads: CASSQPEMSGSYNEQFF. Here the CDR3 DNA reads TGCGCCAGCAGCCAACCCGAGATGAGCGGCTCCTACAATGAGCAGTTCTTC.

V gene TRBV5-6 combines with J gene TRBJ1-5, with D possibly matching TRBD1 (6 bases). The CDR3 loop spans 13 amino acids. V lost 0 bases and J lost 7, with 8 bases in between. Looked up from germline, CDR1 is SGHDT and CDR2 is YYEEEE. CDR3 sequence reads: CASSLVRGQPQHF. CDR3 DNA: TGTGCCAGCAGCTTGGTAAGGGGGCAGCCCCAGCATTTT.

This chain connects TRBV2 to TRBJ1-5; 11 nucleotides agree with TRBD1. V lost 4 bases, J lost 7 bases, and 3 bases stayed unmatched. Germline V gene lookup returns CDR1 SNHLY and CDR2 FYNNEI. This CDR3 is built from 14 residues. As DNA, the CDR3 is TGTGCCAGCAGTGGGACAGGGGGCGTCCAGCCCCAGCATTTT. Translating gives CASSGTGGVQPQHF.

V gene TRBV29-1 combines with J gene TRBJ1-1; D gene ambiguous. The ends were cut back, 4 bases at V and 0 bases at J, with 3 bases in the middle. The germline V gene encodes CDR1 SQVTM and CDR2 ANQGSEA. The CDR3 covers 11 residues. The CDR3 sequence is CSVVMNTEAFF. CDR3 coding DNA: TGCAGCGTTGTTATGAACACTGAAGCTTTCTTT.

The V gene is TRBV18, the J gene TRBJ2-7, with 7 bases aligning to TRBD1. The CDR3 is made up of 13 amino acids. V shed 5 bases, J shed 3 bases, and the junction held 4 bases outside the gene matches. Looked up from germline, CDR1 is KGHSH and CDR2 is LQKENI. For the CDR3, the DNA is TGTGCCAGCTCAATGGGACAGAGCTACGAGCAGTACTTC. It is translated as CASSMGQSYEQYF. The variable domain in full, completed from reference TRBV18 and TRBJ2-7, reads NAGVMQNPRHLVRRRGQEARLRCSPMKGHSHVYWYRQLPEEGLKFMVYLQKENIIDESGMPKERFSAEFPKEGPSILRIQQVVRGDSAAYFCASSMGQSYEQYFGPGTRLTVT.

V usage is TRBV29-1 and J usage is TRBJ1-2, with 9 bases matching TRBD1. The CDR3 sequence is 13 residues long. Germline loops: CDR1 SQVTM, CDR2 ANQGSEA. J was trimmed by 4 bases and V by 1 base; bases with no gene match: 1. This CDR3 is CSVEGDRVYGYTF. DNA for the CDR3: TGCAGCGTTGAAGGGGACAGGGTCTATGGCTACACCTTC.

The chain has TRBV4-3 and TRBJ2-2, with 7 bases identical to TRBD1. V lost 6 bases, J lost 6 bases, and 13 bases stayed unmatched. From germline, CDR1 is LGHNA and CDR2 YSLEER. The CDR3 is made up of 16 amino acids. CDR3 in amino acids: CASSPLVEGGAGELFF. CDR3 sequence (DNA): TGCGCCAGCAGTCCTCTGGTGGAAGGGGGCGCCGGGGAGCTGTTTTTT.

This rearrangement joins TRBV11-1 to TRBJ2-7; 7 bases map to TRBD2. The germline V gene encodes CDR1 SGHAT and CDR2 FQDESV (reference sequence). Trimming removed 3 bases from V and 0 bases from J; junction bases left unmatched: 8. The CDR3 totals 16 residues. The CDR3 nucleotides read TGTGCCAGCAGCTTCCCTCGAGCGGGAAGCTCCTACGAGCAGTACTTC. Amino acid sequence: CASSFPRAGSSYEQYF.

The chain recombines TRBV14 with TRBJ2-1; 9 nucleotides agree with TRBD1. This CDR3 comprises 15 residues. Looked up from germline, CDR1 is SGHDN and CDR2 is FVKESK. V shed 5 bases and J 1 base; nucleotides not matched to a gene: 3. CDR3 sequence: CASSSTGGSYNEQFF. The CDR3 DNA reads TGTGCCAGCAGCTCGACAGGGGGATCCTACAATGAGCAGTTCTTC.

This chain links TRBV4-1 with TRBJ1-2; 7 nucleotides match TRBD1. Germline loops: CDR1 MGHRA, CDR2 YSYEKL. This CDR3 contains 16 residues. V was pared by 1 base and J by 2 bases, with 7 bases of the junction left unmatched. CDR3 residues: CASSQGPRGLNYGYTF. CDR3 nucleotides: TGCGCCAGCAGCCAAGGGCCTAGGGGGCTGAACTATGGCTACACCTTC.

The gene calls are TRBV6-1 and TRBJ1-5; TRBD1 might be the D (6 bases). Germline V lookup: CDR1 MNHNS, CDR2 SASEGT. This CDR3 has 15 residues. Trimming stripped 3 bases from V and 6 bases from J, with 15 bases between. The CDR3 loop reads CASSDRGEGGQPQHF. The CDR3 DNA is TGTGCCAGCAGTGATAGGGGGGAGGGGGGTCAGCCCCAGCATTTT.

This chain connects TRBV7-9 to TRBJ2-7, with D maybe TRBD1 (5 bases). The CDR3 spans 13 residues. Per the germline V gene, CDR1 is SEHNR and CDR2 is FQNEAQ (reference sequence). With 5 bases removed from V and 1 base from J, the gap between germline ends came to 9 bases. CDR3 region: CASSLSGSYEQYF. CDR3 nucleotides: TGTGCCAGCAGCCTCTCAGGGTCCTACGAGCAGTACTTC.

CDR3 sequence reads: CASSIRASGGPEQYF. In nucleotides, the CDR3 is TGTGCCAGTAGTATAAGGGCCTCAGGAGGACCCGAGCAGTACTTC. The chain joins TRBV19 to TRBJ2-7, with a tentative D call TRBD2 (5 bases). V lost 2 bases, J lost 6 bases, and 17 bases lay in between. The CDR3 runs 15 residues. CDR1 LNHDA and CDR2 SQIVND come from the germline V gene (reference sequence).

The chain carries TRBV7-3 and TRBJ1-2, with D perhaps matching TRBD1 (6 bases). Germline lookup yields CDR1 SGHTA and CDR2 FQGTGA. V lost 2 bases and J lost 7, with 14 bases in between. The CDR3 totals 14 residues. The CDR3 DNA reads as TGTGCCAGCAGCTTAGGGCCGGGACATACTGGCTACACCTTC. Translated: CASSLGPGHTGYTF.

The chain is built from TRBV5-1 and TRBJ2-2, with a tentative D call TRBD1 (5 bases). Per germline, CDR1 SGHRS and CDR2 YFSETQ. CDR3 length: 14 residues. V shed 6 bases and J shed 3 bases, with 12 bases lying between them. The CDR3 region is CASNRGSDTGELFF. As DNA, the CDR3 is TGCGCCAGCAATAGGGGAAGCGACACCGGGGAGCTGTTTTTT.